Below are 29 T cell receptor beta chains sequenced from a single sample in a study of cytotoxic CD8 clonotypes in ibrutinib-treated CLL. Profiling relied on immunoSEQ multiplex PCR, and the TCRdb table lists in-frame clones only, not all of them. The sample has over 70,000 clones, roughly 80% seen once. This specimen consisted of PBMCs, obtained after 12 months of ibrutinib treatment. The receptors here all came from a human donor with chronic lymphocytic leukemia.

A single count supports this clone. The rearrangement links TRBV20-1 to TRBJ2-3, with D uncertain. The germline V gene has CDR1 DFQATT and CDR2 SNEGSKA (reference sequence). This CDR3 region has 11 residues. V lost 6 bases and J 4 bases, leaving 8 bases between the germline ends. The chain's CDR3 is CSASVADTQYF. In DNA, the CDR3 is TGCAGTGCCAGTGTGGCAGATACGCAGTATTTT.

The CDR3 loop is CAWSGGVKGYTF. CDR3 bases: TGTGCCTGGAGCGGAGGGGTAAAAGGCTACACCTTC. This chain connects TRBV30 to TRBJ1-2; TRBD1 is a possible D gene (5 bases). The CDR3 has 12 residues. In germline, CDR1 is GTSNPN, CDR2 SVGIG (reference sequence). V was trimmed by 3 bases and J by 8 bases, leaving 13 bases between them.

J is TRBJ2-7 and V is TRBV5-1; D is unresolved. Trimming removed 3 bases from V and 1 base from J, with 11 bases in between. Looked up from germline, CDR1 is SGHRS and CDR2 is YFSETQ. The CDR3 sequence is 14 residues long. Here the CDR3 reads CASSSRTASYEQYF. In DNA, the CDR3 is TGCGCCAGCAGCTCCCGAACGGCATCCTACGAGCAGTACTTC. Complete variable domain (other parts from reference TRBV5-1 and TRBJ2-7): KAGVTQTPRYLIKTRGQQVTLSCSPISGHRSVSWYQQTPGQGLQFLFEYFSETQRNKGNFPGRFSGRQFSNSRSEMNVSTLELGDSALYLCASSSRTASYEQYFGPGTRLTVT.

The chain uses TRBV5-1 and TRBJ1-1; D remains unclear. The germline gives CDR1 SGHRS, CDR2 YFSETQ. The CDR3 spans 15 residues. Between the trimmed V and J ends, which lost 2 bases and 5 bases, there was a span of 16 bases. CDR3 DNA: TGCGCCAGCAGCTTATGGCACCACACGGGAACTGAAGCTTTCTTT. Residues: CASSLWHHTGTEAFF.

The chain joins TRBV6-6 to TRBJ2-1; D may be TRBD1 (5 bases). CDR1 is MNHNY, CDR2 SVGAGI, per germline (reference sequence). The CDR3 length is 14 residues. Trimming cost V 5 bases and J 5 bases, with 13 bases left between them. The CDR3 bases are TGTGCCAGCAGTAAACCCCAGGGTAACAATGAGCAGTTCTTC. Its translation is CASSKPQGNNEQFF.

V is TRBV28 and J is TRBJ2-1; D not resolved. CDR1 is MDHEN and CDR2 is SYDVKM in the germline V gene. The CDR3 totals 15 residues. V was trimmed by 5 bases and J by 2 bases, leaving 13 bases between them. The CDR3 region has the DNA TGTGCCAGCAGTGCCCCGGCGAGGACCTACAATGAGCAGTTCTTC. The encoded protein is CASSAPARTYNEQFF.

The chain couples TRBV5-3 to TRBJ2-1; D might be TRBD1 (5 bases). TRBV5-3 is an ORF, with its function uncertain. With 4 bases removed from V and 3 bases from J, the gap between germline ends came to 11 bases. This CDR3 contains 14 residues. The CDR3 DNA reads TGTGCCAGAAGCCCAGGGCGGTGCTACAATGAGCAGTTCTTC. The encoded protein is CARSPGRCYNEQFF.

The rearrangement links TRBV7-9 to TRBJ2-1, with D uncertain. The germline CDR1 and CDR2 sequences are SEHNR and FQNEAQ (reference sequence). V was shortened by 6 bases and J by 1 base, with 13 bases between the two germline ends. This CDR3 contains 15 residues. The CDR3 sequence is CASREGGRSYNEQFF. CDR3 sequence (DNA): TGTGCCAGCAGAGAAGGTGGTAGGTCCTACAATGAGCAGTTCTTC. Full variable domain (missing parts from reference TRBV7-9 and TRBJ2-1): DTGVSQNPRHKITKRGQNVTFRCDPISEHNRLYWYRQTLGQGPEFLTYFQNEAQLEKSRLLSDRFSAERPKGSFSTLEIQRTEQGDSAMYLCASREGGRSYNEQFFGPGTRLTVL.

The chain combines TRBV6-6 with TRBJ2-7; no clear D. There are 13 residues in the CDR3. Trimming pared 7 bases from V and 1 base from J, leaving 11 bases between. Germline V gives CDR1 MNHNY, CDR2 SVGAGI (reference sequence). The DNA of the CDR3 is TGTGCCAGCACCCGACCCGGGTCCTACGAGCAGTACTTC. Translation gives CASTRPGSYEQYF.

This chain connects TRBV11-3 to TRBJ2-2; 11 bases are a match to TRBD1. The CDR3 loop spans 15 amino acids. Germline CDR1 is SGHNT and CDR2 is YENEEA. Unmatched junction bases numbered 5, after V lost 5 bases and J lost 6 bases. CDR3 residues: CASSPGQGASGELFF. DNA of the CDR3: TGTGCCAGCAGCCCCGGACAGGGGGCGTCCGGGGAGCTGTTTTTT.

This clone was recorded a few times. The genes are TRBV4-3 and TRBJ2-7; D gene ambiguous. Germline CDR1 reads LGHNA; CDR2 reads YSLEER. The CDR3 consists of 13 residues. V was pared by 8 bases and J by 6 bases, with 17 bases between. The CDR3 reads CASATNPIGEQYF. The CDR3 region has the DNA TGCGCCAGCGCCACAAACCCCATCGGCGAGCAGTACTTC.

This clone occurred once. The rearrangement links TRBV15 to TRBJ1-5, with D unresolved. CDR1 is LNHNV, CDR2 YYDKDF, per germline (reference sequence). Trimming removed 0 bases at V and 6 bases at J, with 3 bases between. The CDR3 has 12 residues. The CDR3 sequence is CATSRDAQPQHF. The DNA for the CDR3 is TGTGCCACCAGCAGAGACGCTCAGCCCCAGCATTTT.

The chain is built from TRBV28 and TRBJ1-1, with D uncertain. Between the trimmed V and J ends, which lost 10 bases and 6 bases, there was a span of 18 bases. CDR1 is MDHEN, CDR2 SYDVKM, per germline. The CDR3 has 13 amino acids. The CDR3 nucleotides are TGTGCCACCGCGGAACCCATGACGGCTGAAGCTTTCTTT. It translates to CATAEPMTAEAFF. The whole variable domain, filled in from reference TRBV28 and TRBJ1-1, reads DVKVTQSSRYLVKRTGEKVFLECVQDMDHENMFWYRQDPGLGLRLIYFSYDVKMKEKGDIPEGYSVSREKKERFSLILESASTNQTSMYLCATAEPMTAEAFFGQGTRLTVV.

This chain links TRBV28 with TRBJ1-2, with TRBD1 matching 7 bases. Per germline, CDR1 MDHEN and CDR2 SYDVKM. This CDR3 comprises 13 residues. V gave up 8 bases and J gave up 7 bases; unmatched junction bases: 10. In DNA form, the CDR3 reads TGTGCCAGCGGAGACAGGGCAGCCCGTGGCTACACCTTC. Its translation is CASGDRAARGYTF.

This chain joins TRBV6-5 and TRBJ2-7, with TRBD1 identical over 7 bases. Germline assignment: CDR1 MNHEY and CDR2 SVGAGI. This CDR3 spans 15 amino acids. V lost 6 bases, J lost 7 bases, and 15 bases stayed unmatched. The CDR3, as DNA: TGTGCCAGCAGCCCCAGACAGGGTGGCTGGGGGGAGCAGTACTTC. It specifies CASSPRQGGWGEQYF.

This chain links TRBV7-8 with TRBJ2-5; TRBD1 is a possible D gene (6 bases). The CDR3 totals 14 residues. Germline V gene sequence: CDR1 SGHVS, CDR2 FQNEAQ. V was trimmed by 4 bases and J by 3 bases, leaving 12 bases between them. CDR3 protein: CASSSWDTEETQYF. CDR3 nucleotides: TGTGCCAGCAGCTCTTGGGACACAGAAGAGACCCAGTACTTC.

This clone was found a few times. The chain uses TRBV28 and TRBJ1-1; D is ambiguous. Between the trimmed V and J ends, which lost 3 bases and 5 bases, there was a span of 4 bases. Germline loops: CDR1 MDHEN, CDR2 SYDVKM. This CDR3 contains 11 residues. CDR3 bases: TGTGCCAGCAGTTTTCGGACTGAAGCTTTCTTT. It codes for CASSFRTEAFF. The full variable domain, its missing parts supplied by reference TRBV28 and TRBJ1-1, is DVKVTQSSRYLVKRTGEKVFLECVQDMDHENMFWYRQDPGLGLRLIYFSYDVKMKEKGDIPEGYSVSREKKERFSLILESASTNQTSMYLCASSFRTEAFFGQGTRLTVV.

The J gene is TRBJ2-7, the V gene TRBV27; 7 bases map to TRBD2. Germline V gene lookup returns CDR1 MNHEY and CDR2 SMNVEV (reference sequence). CDR3 length: 15 amino acids. V dropped 2 bases and J dropped 5; count of bases not matched to a gene: 9. CDR3 sequence (DNA): TGTGCCAGCAGTTTAGTGCGGGGGTCCTCGGACGAGCAGTACTTC. This sequence encodes CASSLVRGSSDEQYF.

The J gene is TRBJ2-1, the V gene TRBV6-5; D is perhaps TRBD1 (6 bases). The germline V gene encodes CDR1 MNHEY and CDR2 SVGAGI. Trimming cost V 8 bases and J 7 bases, with 21 bases left between them. The CDR3 is made up of 15 amino acids. CDR3 amino acids: CASRDSVQGRNEQFF. As DNA, the CDR3 is TGTGCCAGCCGCGACTCAGTACAGGGAAGGAATGAGCAGTTCTTC.

This chain links TRBV2 with TRBJ2-3; no definite D call. The CDR3 runs to 13 residues. V dropped 2 bases and J dropped 6 bases, with 9 bases sitting between them. Looked up from germline, CDR1 is SNHLY and CDR2 is FYNNEI. CDR3 loop: CASSEPPRDTQYF. CDR3 nucleotide sequence: TGTGCCAGCAGTGAACCCCCGCGGGATACGCAGTATTTT.

This rearrangement joins TRBV27 to TRBJ1-1; D is uncertain. The ends were cut back, 2 bases at V and 5 bases at J, with 21 bases in the middle. Germline V gene data show CDR1 as MNHEY and CDR2 as SMNVEV (reference sequence). The CDR3 is 17 amino acids. This CDR3 reads CASSLPPAGVIGTEAFF. For the CDR3, the DNA is TGTGCCAGCAGTTTACCACCGGCGGGAGTGATCGGAACTGAAGCTTTCTTT.

The rearrangement joins TRBV5-1 to TRBJ1-2; the match to TRBD1 covers 8 bases. V trimming: 0 bases; J trimming: 1 base; junction bases outside the gene matches: 2. The CDR3 totals 15 residues. Per the germline V gene, CDR1 is SGHRS and CDR2 is YFSETQ. The CDR3: CASSLGTGYNYGYTF. The CDR3 DNA follows: TGCGCCAGCAGCTTGGGGACAGGGTATAACTATGGCTACACCTTC.

The chain couples TRBV28 to TRBJ2-4; D could derive from TRBD1 or TRBD2 (5 bases each). Germline V gives CDR1 MDHEN, CDR2 SYDVKM. The germline V and J ends were trimmed by 6 bases and 6 bases, with 12 bases remaining between them. CDR3 size: 13 residues. The chain's CDR3 is CASSTTAANIQYF. The CDR3 coding sequence is TGTGCCAGCAGCACGACAGCGGCAAACATTCAGTACTTC. Complete variable domain (other parts from reference TRBV28 and TRBJ2-4): DVKVTQSSRYLVKRTGEKVFLECVQDMDHENMFWYRQDPGLGLRLIYFSYDVKMKEKGDIPEGYSVSREKKERFSLILESASTNQTSMYLCASSTTAANIQYFGAGTRLSVL.

Concerning this clone itself: The sample contains more than one DNA sequence encoding this CDR3. The chain employs TRBV14 and TRBJ1-2, with 9 bases that match TRBD1. Trimming removed 4 bases from V and 6 bases from J; junction bases left unmatched: 3. CDR1 SGHDN and CDR2 FVKESK come from the germline V gene. CDR3 length: 13 residues. The CDR3 nucleotides read TGTGCCAGCAGCCCTCGGACAGGGGATGGCTACACCTTC. Translation gives CASSPRTGDGYTF.

V usage is TRBV19 and J usage is TRBJ2-3, with D unresolved. Per the germline V gene, CDR1 is LNHDA and CDR2 is SQIVND (reference sequence). The CDR3 extends over 15 amino acids. V lost 6 bases and J lost 0, with 13 bases in between. DNA for the CDR3: TGTGCCAGTAGCCGCCGGGCCAGAAGCACAGATACGCAGTATTTT. As protein: CASSRRARSTDTQYF.

This chain uses TRBV6-5 with TRBJ2-3; D is perhaps TRBD2 (6 bases). Germline V gene sequence: CDR1 MNHEY, CDR2 SVGAGI. CDR3 size: 12 residues. V lost 10 bases and J 4 bases, leaving 12 bases between the germline ends. The CDR3 sequence: CATGEVPDTQYF. CDR3 DNA: TGTGCCACCGGGGAGGTCCCAGATACGCAGTATTTT.

The chain uses TRBV29-1 and TRBJ2-3; tentatively, D is TRBD2 (6 bases). Trimming removed 5 bases from V and 6 bases from J, with 21 bases in between. CDR1 and CDR2 (germline): SQVTM, ANQGSEA. CDR3 length: 15 amino acids. CDR3 DNA: TGCAGCGTTCTCGGGGCGGGATTAACGGGGGATACGCAGTATTTT. Protein: CSVLGAGLTGDTQYF.

This chain connects TRBV14 to TRBJ1-4; D uncertain. Germline V CDR1 and CDR2: SGHDN, FVKESK. The V gene lost 0 bases and the J gene lost 4 bases, with 12 bases spanning the gap. The CDR3 totals 16 residues. CDR3 in amino acids: CASSQDPASLNEKLFF. CDR3 bases: TGTGCCAGCAGCCAAGACCCGGCCAGCCTTAATGAAAAACTGTTTTTT.

This chain links TRBV7-9 with TRBJ2-5; tentatively, D is TRBD2 (5 bases). The CDR3 spans 14 residues. Germline V CDR1 and CDR2: SEHNR, FQNEAQ (reference sequence). Trimming shortened V by 8 bases and J by 4 bases, and 17 bases separated the two germline ends. The CDR3 region has the DNA TGTGCCAGCCGCCCCGGGGTGGGCCCAGAGACCCAGTACTTC. It encodes CASRPGVGPETQYF.